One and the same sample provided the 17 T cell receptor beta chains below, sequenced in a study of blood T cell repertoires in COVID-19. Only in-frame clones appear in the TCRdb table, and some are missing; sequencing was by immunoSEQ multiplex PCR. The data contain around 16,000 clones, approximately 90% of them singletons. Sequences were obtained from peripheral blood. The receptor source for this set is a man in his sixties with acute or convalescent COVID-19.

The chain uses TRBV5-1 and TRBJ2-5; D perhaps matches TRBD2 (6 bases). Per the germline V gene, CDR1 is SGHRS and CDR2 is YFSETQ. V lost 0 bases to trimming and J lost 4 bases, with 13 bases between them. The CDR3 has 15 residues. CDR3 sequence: CASSLGQVAVETQYF. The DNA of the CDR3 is TGCGCCAGCAGCTTGGGGCAAGTAGCGGTAGAGACCCAGTACTTC.

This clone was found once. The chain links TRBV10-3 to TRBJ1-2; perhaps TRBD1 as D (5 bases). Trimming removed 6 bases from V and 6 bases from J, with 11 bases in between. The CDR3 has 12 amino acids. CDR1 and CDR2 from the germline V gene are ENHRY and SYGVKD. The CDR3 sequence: CAIRGGGNGYTF. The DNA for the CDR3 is TGTGCCATCAGGGGTGGGGGGAATGGCTACACCTTC.

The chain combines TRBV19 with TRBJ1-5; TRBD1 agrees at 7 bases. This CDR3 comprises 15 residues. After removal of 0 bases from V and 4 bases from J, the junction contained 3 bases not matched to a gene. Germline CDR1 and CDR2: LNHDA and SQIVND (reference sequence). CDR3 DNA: TGTGCCAGTAGTATAGACAGGGGGGTTAATCAGCCCCAGCATTTT. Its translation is CASSIDRGVNQPQHF.

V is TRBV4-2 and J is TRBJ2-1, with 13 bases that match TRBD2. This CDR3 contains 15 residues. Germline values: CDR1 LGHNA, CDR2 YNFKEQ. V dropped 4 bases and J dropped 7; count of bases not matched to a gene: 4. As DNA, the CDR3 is TGTGCCAGCAGCCGACTAGCGGGGGGAATAAATGAGCAGTTCTTC. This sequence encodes CASSRLAGGINEQFF.

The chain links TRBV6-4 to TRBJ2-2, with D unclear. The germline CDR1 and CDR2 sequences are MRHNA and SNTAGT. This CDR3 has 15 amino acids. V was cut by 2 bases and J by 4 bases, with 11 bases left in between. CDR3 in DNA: TGTGCCAGCAGTGACGTGGCGGTCCCCACCGGGGAGCTGTTTTTT. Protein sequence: CASSDVAVPTGELFF.

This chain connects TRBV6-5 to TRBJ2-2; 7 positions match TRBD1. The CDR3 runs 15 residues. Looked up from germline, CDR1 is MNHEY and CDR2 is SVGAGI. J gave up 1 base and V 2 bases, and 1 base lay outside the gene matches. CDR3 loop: CASSYGDRNTGELFF. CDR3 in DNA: TGTGCCAGCAGTTACGGGGACAGGAACACCGGGGAGCTGTTTTTT.

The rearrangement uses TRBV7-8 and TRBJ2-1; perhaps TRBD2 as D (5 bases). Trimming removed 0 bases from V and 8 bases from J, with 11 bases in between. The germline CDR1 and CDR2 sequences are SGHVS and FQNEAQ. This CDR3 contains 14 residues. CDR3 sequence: CASSLASSADEQFF. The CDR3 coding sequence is TGTGCCAGCAGCTTAGCTAGTAGCGCTGATGAGCAGTTCTTC.

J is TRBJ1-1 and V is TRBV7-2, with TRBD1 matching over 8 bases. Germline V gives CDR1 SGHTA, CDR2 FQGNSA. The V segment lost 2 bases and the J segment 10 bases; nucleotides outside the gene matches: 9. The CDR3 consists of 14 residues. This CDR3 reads CASSLTDRAIRAFF. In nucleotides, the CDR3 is TGTGCCAGCAGCTTAACGGACAGGGCTATTCGAGCTTTCTTT. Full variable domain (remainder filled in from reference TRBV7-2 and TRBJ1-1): GAGVSQSPSNKVTEKGKDVELRCDPISGHTALYWYRQSLGQGLEFLIYFQGNSAPDKSGLPSDRFSAERTGGSVSTLTIQRTQQEDSAVYLCASSLTDRAIRAFFGQGTRLTVV.

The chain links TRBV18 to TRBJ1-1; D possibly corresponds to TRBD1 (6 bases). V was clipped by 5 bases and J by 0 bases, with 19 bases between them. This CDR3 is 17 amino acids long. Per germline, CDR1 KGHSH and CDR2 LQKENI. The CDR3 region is CASSYQGGGTMNTEAFF. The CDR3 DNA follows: TGTGCCAGCTCATACCAGGGAGGGGGGACTATGAACACTGAAGCTTTCTTT. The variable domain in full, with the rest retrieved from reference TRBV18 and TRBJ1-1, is NAGVMQNPRHLVRRRGQEARLRCSPMKGHSHVYWYRQLPEEGLKFMVYLQKENIIDESGMPKERFSAEFPKEGPSILRIQQVVRGDSAAYFCASSYQGGGTMNTEAFFGQGTRLTVV.

The DNA for the CDR3 is TGTGCCAGCAGCCCTCCTAGGGCTAGCGGGGGCGGTGAGACCCAGTACTTC. Its translation is CASSPPRASGGGETQYF. This sequence joins TRBV5-4 and TRBJ2-5; 10 positions agree with TRBD2. Looked up from germline, CDR1 is SGHNT and CDR2 is YYREEE (reference sequence). V shed 4 bases, J shed 5 bases, and the junction held 14 bases outside the gene matches. The CDR3 totals 17 residues.

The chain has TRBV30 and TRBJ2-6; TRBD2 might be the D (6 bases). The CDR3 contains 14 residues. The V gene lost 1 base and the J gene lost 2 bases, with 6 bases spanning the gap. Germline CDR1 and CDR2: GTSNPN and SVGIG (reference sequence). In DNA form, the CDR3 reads TGTGCCTGGAGTGGCGGGGCTGGGGCCAACGTCCTGACTTTC. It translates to CAWSGGAGANVLTF.

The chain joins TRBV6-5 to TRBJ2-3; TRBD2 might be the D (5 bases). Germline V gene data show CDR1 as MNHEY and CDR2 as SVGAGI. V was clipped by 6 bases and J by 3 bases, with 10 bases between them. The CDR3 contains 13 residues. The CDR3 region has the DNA TGTGCCAGCAGACCAACTAGGACAGATACGCAGTATTTT. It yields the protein CASRPTRTDTQYF.

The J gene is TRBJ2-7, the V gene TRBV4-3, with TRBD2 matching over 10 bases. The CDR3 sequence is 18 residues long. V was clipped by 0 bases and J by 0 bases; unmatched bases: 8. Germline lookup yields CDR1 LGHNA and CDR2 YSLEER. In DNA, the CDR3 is TGCGCCAGCAGCCAAGAGATCAGGACTAGCGGAAACTCCTACGAGCAGTACTTC. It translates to CASSQEIRTSGNSYEQYF.

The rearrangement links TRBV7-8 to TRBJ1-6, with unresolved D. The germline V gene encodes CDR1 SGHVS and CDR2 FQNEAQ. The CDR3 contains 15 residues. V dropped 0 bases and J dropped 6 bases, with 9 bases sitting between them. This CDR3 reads CASSLALAVNSPLHF. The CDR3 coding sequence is TGTGCCAGCAGCTTAGCGCTGGCCGTTAATTCACCCCTCCACTTT.

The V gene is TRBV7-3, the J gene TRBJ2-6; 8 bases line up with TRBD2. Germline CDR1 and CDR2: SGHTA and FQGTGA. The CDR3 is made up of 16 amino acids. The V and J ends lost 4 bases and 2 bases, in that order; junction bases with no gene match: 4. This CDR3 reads CASSSRLAPGANVLTF. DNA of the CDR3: TGTGCCAGCAGCTCCCGACTAGCGCCTGGGGCCAACGTCCTGACTTTC.

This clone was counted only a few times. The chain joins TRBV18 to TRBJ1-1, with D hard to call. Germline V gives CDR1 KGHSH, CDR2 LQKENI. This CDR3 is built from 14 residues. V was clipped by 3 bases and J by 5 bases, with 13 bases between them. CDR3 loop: CASSPGLEGTEAFF. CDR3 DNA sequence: TGTGCCAGCTCACCGGGTTTGGAGGGAACTGAAGCTTTCTTT.

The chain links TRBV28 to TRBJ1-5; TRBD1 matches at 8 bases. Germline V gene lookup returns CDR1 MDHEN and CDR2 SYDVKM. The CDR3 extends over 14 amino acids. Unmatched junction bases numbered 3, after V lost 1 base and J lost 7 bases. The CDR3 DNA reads TGTGCCAGCAGTTTATCAGGGGGCTGGCAGCCCCAGCATTTT. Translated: CASSLSGGWQPQHF.